These 5 T cell receptor beta chains were all obtained from the same sample, sequenced in a study of human CD8 memory T cell subsets. UMI-labeled 5' RACE yielded the TCR beta libraries. Reprocessing the 5' RACE reads, TCRdb reports a single entry for every CDR3 protein and omits DNA. Recorded for this sample: about 9,300 distinct CDR3 sequences. The sequencing input was CD8+ T cells from PBMCs. The receptors were gathered from a human donor in good health.

The chain carries TRBV7-6 and TRBJ2-1; the D call of TRBD2 rests on TCRdb alone, since no DNA is present to check it. The CDR3 is made up of 16 amino acids. The germline gives CDR1 SGHVS, CDR2 FNYEAQ. CDR3 protein: CASSWTSGSSYNEQFF.

The chain combines TRBV7-3 with TRBJ2-1; TCRdb indicates TRBD2, and absent DNA this call remains unverified. In germline, CDR1 is SGHTA, CDR2 FQGTGA. CDR3 length equals 14 residues. CDR3 in amino acids: CASSLDYSGNEQFF.

The chain's CDR3 is CASSLGRGSNQPQHF. The V call is TRBV7-6, the J call TRBJ1-5; with no DNA, the TCRdb D assignment of TRBD1 cannot be verified. The CDR3 extends over 15 amino acids. Per the germline V gene, CDR1 is SGHVS and CDR2 is FNYEAQ.

The V and J genes are TRBV19 and TRBJ2-3; TCRdb names TRBD1, which stays unverified in the absence of DNA. The CDR3 is 18 amino acids. Germline assignment: CDR1 LNHDA and CDR2 SQIVND (reference sequence). CDR3 in amino acids: CASSTLLGQGAATDTQYF.

The genes are TRBV20-1 and TRBJ2-5; TCRdb picks TRBD1, but there is no DNA to check that call. Germline V gives CDR1 DFQATT, CDR2 SNEGSKA (reference sequence). This CDR3 comprises 14 residues. CDR3 protein: CSAPTRDYQETQYF.